This TCR beta chain originates from a study of early T cells in non-severe SARS-CoV-2 infection. On the study more broadly: Investigators sequenced bulk RNA drawn from unsorted whole blood, and chains remained unpaired. Study-level results: Matching results from VDJdb favored anti-spike CD8 responses, leaving private and CD4 specificities undetected.

Individual cDNA molecules were tagged with unique molecular identifiers, the study reported. In TCRdb, the 5' RACE reads were re-called with MiXCR into one record per CDR3 protein. The sample lists around 77,000 distinct CDR3 sequences, approximately 5% seen once, with 7.3% in the top ten. This CDR3 is built from 14 residues. Germline CDR1 and CDR2: MNHNY and SVGAGI (reference sequence). Losses at the gene ends were 6 bases for V and 2 bases for J; bases not matched to a gene: 3. This clonotype was picked up many times. The antigen is unknown. This chain connects TRBV6-6 to TRBJ2-3; 9 nucleotides match TRBD2. Here the sequenced sample was whole blood, taken at baseline. This receptor was taken from an adult who was a healthcare worker with PCR-confirmed SARS-CoV-2 infection or an uninfected control (not recorded which). The CDR3 nucleotides are TGTGCCAGCAGGACTAGCGGCTTCACAGATACGCAGTATTTT. Translating it yields CASRTSGFTDTQYF.